This passage covers 5 T cell receptor beta chains from one sample sequenced in a study of T-cell reconstitution after alpha-beta-depleted transplantation in children. The library targeted TCRbeta and was prepared with unique molecular identifiers. TCRdb used MiXCR to reprocess the PCR reads, holding one entry per CDR3 protein. The table shows roughly 500,000 distinct CDR3 sequences, with 30% to 35% occurring only once. Material: PBMCs from the stem cell graft donor, obtained from the stem cell graft. The receptor set was obtained from a human donor who donated a stem cell graft to a child with aplastic anemia.

This clonotype was recorded a few times. The gene calls are TRBV27 and TRBJ2-7; D unresolved. The CDR3 spans 16 residues. CDR1 and CDR2 (germline): MNHEY, SMNVEV (reference sequence). V gave up 6 bases and J gave up 6 bases, with 24 bases separating them. CDR3 DNA: TGTGCCAGCAGCCCTGGACGAGTGCTGGTGGGTTCCGAGCAGTACGTC. Protein: CASSPGRVLVGSEQYV.

The rearrangement uses TRBV6-5 and TRBJ1-2; 8 positions agree with TRBD1. Germline trimming cut 0 bases from V and 4 bases from J; bases unmatched to any gene: 4. CDR1 and CDR2 (germline): MNHEY, SVGAGI. The CDR3 is 15 residues long. CDR3 sequence: CASSYSGQALYGYTF. Here the CDR3 DNA reads TGTGCCAGCAGTTACTCGGGACAGGCACTCTATGGCTACACCTTC.

This clonotype showed up just once. V usage is TRBV5-1 and J usage is TRBJ1-2; possibly TRBD1 for D (5 bases). CDR1 is SGHRS, CDR2 YFSETQ, per germline. V lost 4 bases, J lost 2 bases, and 18 bases lay in between. The CDR3 consists of 16 residues. CDR3 nucleotide sequence: TGCGCCAGCAGCCCGAACCGACCAAGGGGAAACTATGGCTACACCTTC. It specifies CASSPNRPRGNYGYTF.

This clonotype occurred a few times. The genes are TRBV6-1 and TRBJ2-7, with 9 nucleotides matching TRBD2. Trimming removed 4 bases from V and 4 bases from J; junction bases left unmatched: 8. The CDR3 consists of 15 residues. Germline CDR1 reads MNHNS; CDR2 reads SASEGT. The CDR3 DNA follows: TGTGCCAGCAGTGTTTTAGCGGGAGAGGGGTACGAGCAGTACTTC. Encoded protein: CASSVLAGEGYEQYF.

The chain is built from TRBV12-3 or TRBV12-4 and TRBJ2-5, with 7 bases matching TRBD1. The CDR3 totals 15 residues. V dropped 3 bases and J dropped 5; count of bases not matched to a gene: 9. This CDR3 is CASSFETGRGETQYF. The CDR3 DNA follows: TGTGCCAGCAGTTTTGAGACAGGGCGTGGGGAGACCCAGTACTTC.